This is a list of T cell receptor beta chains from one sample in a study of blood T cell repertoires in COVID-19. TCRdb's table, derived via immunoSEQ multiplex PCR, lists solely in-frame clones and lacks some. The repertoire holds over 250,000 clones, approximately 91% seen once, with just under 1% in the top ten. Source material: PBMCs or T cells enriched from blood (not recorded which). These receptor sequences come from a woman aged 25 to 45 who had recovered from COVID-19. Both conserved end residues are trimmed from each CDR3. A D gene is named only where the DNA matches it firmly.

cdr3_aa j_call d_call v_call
ASSIRGNEKLF TRBJ1-4 NA TRBV19
ASSEYSYNQPQH TRBJ1-5 NA TRBV28
ASSGPGVTENTEAF TRBJ1-1 NA TRBV6-1
ASSQVELATETQY TRBJ2-5 TRBD2 TRBV3-1/TRBV3-2
ASRPGQGRYGYT TRBJ1-2 TRBD1 TRBV28
ASKAGGVDTQY TRBJ2-3 TRBD2 TRBV3-1/TRBV3-2
ASSIFGGGRVGDTQY TRBJ2-3 TRBD2 TRBV7-2
ASSIGRNTEAF TRBJ1-1 NA TRBV19
ASSIQRGRVDEQF TRBJ2-1 TRBD1 TRBV19
ASSSGTAYGYT TRBJ1-2 TRBD1 TRBV5-1
ASSPGQGSYGYT TRBJ1-2 TRBD1 TRBV6-4
ASGPGAF TRBJ1-1 NA TRBV9
ASRRGAGARQPQH TRBJ1-5 NA TRBV6-5
ASSQSGGSGELF TRBJ2-2 NA TRBV16
ASSYSGAGYT TRBJ1-2 NA TRBV6-5
SGSSGTGFNEQY TRBJ2-7 TRBD1 TRBV29-1
ASSFHQGNYGYT TRBJ1-2 NA TRBV11-1
ASSLIGRGAF TRBJ1-1 NA TRBV7-9
ASSVTPTGTDTQY TRBJ2-3 NA TRBV9